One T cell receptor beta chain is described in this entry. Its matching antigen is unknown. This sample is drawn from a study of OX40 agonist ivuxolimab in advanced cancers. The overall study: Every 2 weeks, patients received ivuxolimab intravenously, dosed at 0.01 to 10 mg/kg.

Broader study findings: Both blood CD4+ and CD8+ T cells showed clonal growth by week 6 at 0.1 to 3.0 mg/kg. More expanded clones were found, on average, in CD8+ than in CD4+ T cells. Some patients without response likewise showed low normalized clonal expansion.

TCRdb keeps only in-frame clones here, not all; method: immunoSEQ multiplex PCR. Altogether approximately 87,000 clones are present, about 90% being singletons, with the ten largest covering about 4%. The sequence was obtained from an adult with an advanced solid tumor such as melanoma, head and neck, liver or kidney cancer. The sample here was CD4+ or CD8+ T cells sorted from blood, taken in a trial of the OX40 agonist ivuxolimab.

The CDR3 region is CASSLPGGDSGANVLTF. In nucleotides, the CDR3 is TGTGCCAGCAGCTTACCAGGGGGGGACTCTGGGGCCAACGTCCTGACTTTC. The chain links TRBV7-8 to TRBJ2-6; D possibly matches TRBD1 or TRBD2 (7 bases each). Germline CDR1 and CDR2: SGHVS and FQNEAQ. V lost 2 bases and J 0 bases, leaving 11 bases between the germline ends. CDR3 size: 17 residues.